One and the same sample provided the 24 T cell receptor beta chains below, sequenced in a study of control samples from healthy donors and cancer patients. The assay was immunoSEQ multiplex PCR, and TCRdb's table has in-frame clones only and misses some. Of approximately 170,000 clones listed, about 93% are singletons. The specimen was blood. The receptors come from a woman aged 30 to 39 in good health.

The chain joins TRBV29-1 to TRBJ1-1, with unresolved D. Germline values: CDR1 SQVTM, CDR2 ANQGSEA. The CDR3 runs to 13 residues. V was trimmed by 4 bases and J by 1 base, leaving 10 bases between them. The CDR3 coding sequence is TGCAGCGTTGGCCGGGATGGGAACACTGAAGCTTTCTTT. Protein product: CSVGRDGNTEAFF.

The chain uses TRBV9 and TRBJ1-2, with 7 bases identical to TRBD1. Trimming at V came to 4 bases and at J to 5 bases, leaving 11 bases not matched to a gene. Germline CDR1 is SGDLS and CDR2 is YYNGEE. The CDR3 consists of 15 residues. CDR3 residues: CASSPSTGADYGYTF. As DNA, the CDR3 is TGTGCCAGCAGCCCGAGCACAGGGGCGGATTATGGCTACACCTTC. The variable domain in full, completed from reference TRBV9 and TRBJ1-2, reads DSGVTQTPKHLITATGQRVTLRCSPRSGDLSVYWYQQSLDQGLQFLIQYYNGEERAKGNILERFSAQQFPDLHSELNLSSLELGDSALYFCASSPSTGADYGYTFGSGTRLTVV.

The genes are TRBV30 and TRBJ1-6; 9 bases map to TRBD1. This CDR3 spans 14 amino acids. The germline CDR1 and CDR2 sequences are GTSNPN and SVGIG (reference sequence). With 3 bases clipped from V and 10 bases from J, the junction kept 7 bases outside the gene matches. CDR3 residues: CAWRGTGSGSPLHF. In DNA form, the CDR3 reads TGTGCCTGGAGGGGGACAGGGTCGGGATCACCCCTCCACTTT.

The chain recombines TRBV11-2 with TRBJ2-2; D ambiguous. Germline CDR1 is SGHAT and CDR2 is FQNNGV. V lost 1 base and J lost 5, with 5 bases in between. The CDR3 runs to 13 residues. CDR3 in amino acids: CASSLVGTGELFF. The CDR3 DNA reads as TGTGCCAGCAGCTTAGTTGGGACCGGGGAGCTGTTTTTT.

This chain connects TRBV18 to TRBJ2-1, with 7 nucleotides matching TRBD1. In germline, CDR1 is KGHSH, CDR2 LQKENI. CDR3 length: 11 amino acids. The ends lost 8 bases at V and 8 bases at J; junction bases unmatched: 3. The chain's CDR3 is CASTTGDEQFF. In nucleotides, the CDR3 is TGTGCCAGCACTACAGGGGATGAGCAGTTCTTC. Looking up the rest from reference TRBV18 and TRBJ2-1 gives the full variable domain: NAGVMQNPRHLVRRRGQEARLRCSPMKGHSHVYWYRQLPEEGLKFMVYLQKENIIDESGMPKERFSAEFPKEGPSILRIQQVVRGDSAAYFCASTTGDEQFFGPGTRLTVL.

J is TRBJ1-4 and V is TRBV6-4; unclear D gene. CDR1 and CDR2 from the germline V gene are MRHNA and SNTAGT. Between the trimmed V and J ends, which lost 7 bases and 8 bases, there was a span of 23 bases. The CDR3 is 16 residues long. For the CDR3, the DNA is TGTGCCAGCATCGAAGCGGATGTTAGGGATTGGGAAAAACTGTTTTTT. Its protein is CASIEADVRDWEKLFF.

V usage is TRBV5-1 and J usage is TRBJ2-3; TRBD2 aligns across 7 bases. The CDR3 covers 15 residues. Germline assignment: CDR1 SGHRS and CDR2 YFSETQ. With 2 bases clipped from V and 4 bases from J, the junction kept 7 bases outside the gene matches. In DNA, the CDR3 is TGCGCCAGCAGCTTCTCGGGGAGCGGGGCAGATACGCAGTATTTT. Protein sequence: CASSFSGSGADTQYF.

This clone was recorded only once. This chain uses TRBV4-2 with TRBJ2-4, with a possible D match to TRBD2 (5 bases). The V end lost 4 bases, the J end lost 0 bases, and 10 bases lay between the germline ends. Germline CDR1 and CDR2: LGHNA and YNFKEQ. This CDR3 region has 15 residues. The DNA of the CDR3 is TGTGCCAGCAGCCCCAGCGGCCTAGCCAAAAACATTCAGTACTTC. The encoded protein is CASSPSGLAKNIQYF.

This chain joins TRBV28 and TRBJ2-5; 7 positions agree with TRBD1. CDR1 and CDR2 (germline): MDHEN, SYDVKM. The CDR3 is 13 residues long. With 5 bases clipped from V and 3 bases from J, the junction kept 3 bases outside the gene matches. CDR3 region: CASSPDREETQYF. The CDR3 DNA follows: TGTGCCAGCAGTCCTGACAGGGAAGAGACCCAGTACTTC.

The J gene is TRBJ2-7, the V gene TRBV27; TRBD1 might be the D (5 bases). The CDR3 is made up of 14 amino acids. The V end was cut by 4 bases, the J end by 1 base, with 11 bases between. The germline gives CDR1 MNHEY, CDR2 SMNVEV (reference sequence). The CDR3 is CASSWSRQSYEQYF. The CDR3 bases are TGTGCCAGCAGTTGGTCCCGACAGTCCTACGAGCAGTACTTC.

This chain connects TRBV5-4 to TRBJ2-2; 11 bases are a match to TRBD1. With V trimmed by 4 bases and J by 6 bases, 8 bases remained unmatched. The CDR3 spans 16 residues. Germline-derived CDR1 and CDR2 are SGHNT and YYREEE (reference sequence). The CDR3 sequence: CASSRTGQGAPGELFF. The CDR3 coding sequence is TGTGCCAGCAGCCGAACAGGACAGGGGGCGCCCGGGGAGCTGTTTTTT. The full variable domain, rest sourced from reference TRBV5-4 and TRBJ2-2, is ETGVTQSPTHLIKTRGQQVTLRCSSQSGHNTVSWYQQALGQGPQFIFQYYREEENGRGNFPPRFSGLQFPNYSSELNVNALELDDSALYLCASSRTGQGAPGELFFGEGSRLTVL.

The rearrangement joins TRBV28 to TRBJ2-1, with TRBD2 matching 10 bases. The CDR3 runs to 15 residues. CDR1 MDHEN and CDR2 SYDVKM come from the germline V gene. With V trimmed by 6 bases and J by 4 bases, 6 bases remained unmatched. CDR3 sequence reads: CASRVSGRIYNEQFF. Written as DNA, the CDR3 is TGTGCCAGCAGGGTTAGCGGGAGGATTTACAATGAGCAGTTCTTC.

The CDR3 DNA reads as TGTGCCAGCAGCTTAGCGCTCTCCTACGAGCAGTACTTC. Its translation is CASSLALSYEQYF. This rearrangement joins TRBV7-2 to TRBJ2-7; D gene ambiguous. V gave up 0 bases and J gave up 0 bases, with 3 bases separating them. The CDR3 sequence is 13 residues long. Germline CDR1 is SGHTA and CDR2 is FQGNSA. Full variable domain (missing parts from reference TRBV7-2 and TRBJ2-7): GAGVSQSPSNKVTEKGKDVELRCDPISGHTALYWYRQSLGQGLEFLIYFQGNSAPDKSGLPSDRFSAERTGGSVSTLTIQRTQQEDSAVYLCASSLALSYEQYFGPGTRLTVT.

The chain uses TRBV5-1 and TRBJ2-7, with TRBD2 matching 11 bases. Germline CDR1 is SGHRS and CDR2 is YFSETQ. V lost 4 bases, J lost 3 bases, and 9 bases stayed unmatched. This CDR3 comprises 16 residues. CDR3 nucleotide sequence: TGCGCCAGCAGCACTGGTCCGGGACTAGCGGACTACGAGCAGTACTTC. Protein product: CASSTGPGLADYEQYF.

V is TRBV4-2 and J is TRBJ2-5; a weak D match, TRBD2 (6 bases). Trimming removed 0 bases from V and 2 bases from J, with 10 bases in between. The CDR3 covers 15 residues. Germline CDR1 and CDR2: LGHNA and YNFKEQ. The CDR3 DNA sequence: TGTGCCAGCAGCCAAGACGGGGGAAAGCAAGAGACCCAGTACTTC. Translating gives CASSQDGGKQETQYF.

The gene calls are TRBV5-6 and TRBJ2-7; D could derive from TRBD1 or TRBD2 (6 bases each). V was clipped by 2 bases and J by 3 bases, with 15 bases between them. The CDR3 runs to 15 residues. Germline CDR1 and CDR2: SGHDT and YYEEEE. Written as DNA, the CDR3 is TGTGCCAGCAGCTTAGGGGGGTGGTCCGTCTACGAGCAGTACTTC. It is translated as CASSLGGWSVYEQYF.

The J gene is TRBJ2-1, the V gene TRBV30; D is possibly TRBD1 (6 bases). Germline V gives CDR1 GTSNPN, CDR2 SVGIG (reference sequence). CDR3 length equals 11 residues. The V end lost 8 bases, the J end lost 8 bases, and 13 bases lay between the germline ends. CDR3 sequence reads: CAGSTGYEQFF. Written as DNA, the CDR3 is TGTGCCGGCTCTACAGGGTATGAGCAGTTCTTC. Supplemented by reference TRBV30 and TRBJ2-1, the full variable domain reads SQTIHQWPATLVQPVGSPLSLECTVEGTSNPNLYWYRQAAGRGLQLLFYSVGIGQISSEVPQNLSASRPQDRQFILSSKKLLLSDSGFYLCAGSTGYEQFFGPGTRLTVL.

The chain is built from TRBV30 and TRBJ2-7, with 8 bases aligning to TRBD2. The CDR3 consists of 14 residues. The V segment lost 4 bases and the J segment 9 bases; nucleotides outside the gene matches: 14. The germline gives CDR1 GTSNPN, CDR2 SVGIG (reference sequence). The CDR3 sequence: CAWTFPGLVSWQYF. The CDR3 DNA reads TGTGCCTGGACGTTCCCGGGACTAGTTAGTTGGCAGTACTTC. The whole variable domain, remainder taken from reference TRBV30 and TRBJ2-7, is SQTIHQWPATLVQPVGSPLSLECTVEGTSNPNLYWYRQAAGRGLQLLFYSVGIGQISSEVPQNLSASRPQDRQFILSSKKLLLSDSGFYLCAWTFPGLVSWQYFGPGTRLTVT.

The chain uses TRBV7-2 and TRBJ2-5; 7 bases line up with TRBD2. Germline V gene data show CDR1 as SGHTA and CDR2 as FQGNSA. The ends lost 1 base at V and 3 bases at J; junction bases unmatched: 8. The CDR3 contains 16 residues. DNA for the CDR3: TGTGCCAGCAGCTTAGAGGCTAGCGGAGGGAAAGAGACCCAGTACTTC. It translates to CASSLEASGGKETQYF.

The V call is TRBV20-1, the J call TRBJ2-6; 10 bases agree with TRBD2. The V segment lost 3 bases and the J segment 1 base; nucleotides outside the gene matches: 9. CDR1 DFQATT and CDR2 SNEGSKA come from the germline V gene (reference sequence). The CDR3 has 18 residues. DNA for the CDR3: TGCAGTGCTAGTAAGACTAGCGGGTCCGGTTCTGGGGCCAACGTCCTGACTTTC. It specifies CSASKTSGSGSGANVLTF.

This chain links TRBV6-5 with TRBJ2-2; D may be TRBD1 or TRBD2 (5 bases each). Germline assignment: CDR1 MNHEY and CDR2 SVGAGI. With 8 bases removed from V and 5 bases from J, the gap between germline ends came to 12 bases. The CDR3 is 13 amino acids. CDR3 nucleotides: TGTGCCAGCTCCTCATGGGGGACCGGGGAGCTGTTTTTT. Its protein product is CASSSWGTGELFF.

The sample holds one count of this clone. The chain carries TRBV5-1 and TRBJ1-1; 7 positions match TRBD1. V trimming: 0 bases; J trimming: 0 bases; junction bases outside the gene matches: 2. CDR1 is SGHRS and CDR2 is YFSETQ in the germline V gene. The CDR3 covers 15 residues. The CDR3 region has the DNA TGCGCCAGCAGCTTGGACAGGGGCATGAACACTGAAGCTTTCTTT. It encodes CASSLDRGMNTEAFF.

The chain employs TRBV28 and TRBJ2-3; possibly TRBD2 for D (6 bases). CDR1 is MDHEN and CDR2 is SYDVKM in the germline V gene. The CDR3 covers 16 residues. The V gene lost 1 base and the J gene lost 6 bases, with 17 bases spanning the gap. The CDR3 is CASSLSPPKGRDTQYF. CDR3 nucleotides: TGTGCCAGCAGTTTATCCCCCCCGAAAGGGAGGGATACGCAGTATTTT.

The chain employs TRBV3-1 (or the pseudogene TRBV3-2) and TRBJ2-6; unclear D gene. This CDR3 is built from 16 residues. V was trimmed by 1 base and J by 4 bases, leaving 11 bases between them. From germline, CDR1 is LGHDT and CDR2 YNNKEL (reference sequence). DNA of the CDR3: TGTGCCAGCAGCCAAGGCTCAAAGTCGGGGGCCAACGTCCTGACTTTC. This encodes CASSQGSKSGANVLTF.